The 27 T cell receptor beta chains below were found in one sample sequenced in a study of blood T cell repertoires in COVID-19. Method: immunoSEQ multiplex PCR; TCRdb's copy keeps in-frame clones and lacks some. The sample contains about 200,000 clones, 85% to 90% of which appear only once. Material: peripheral blood. The source is a woman aged 50 to 60 with acute or convalescent COVID-19.

This clone occurred once. This chain uses TRBV18 with TRBJ1-2; D may be TRBD1 (5 bases). Trimming removed 3 bases at V and 7 bases at J, with 15 bases between. Looked up from germline, CDR1 is KGHSH and CDR2 is LQKENI. This CDR3 comprises 14 residues. The CDR3 DNA sequence: TGTGCCAGCTCACCCGACCGGGGGGTGAGTGGCTACACCTTC. It translates to CASSPDRGVSGYTF.

V usage is TRBV24-1 and J usage is TRBJ1-6; D is undetermined. This CDR3 spans 14 amino acids. CDR1 is KGHDR, CDR2 SFDVKD, per germline. Trimming removed 6 bases at V and 8 bases at J, with 13 bases between. CDR3 sequence (DNA): TGTGCCACCAGTCCCAGCGGTTCGGATTCACCCCTCCACTTT. It specifies CATSPSGSDSPLHF.

V gene TRBV9 combines with J gene TRBJ2-2; TRBD2 matches at 12 bases. The CDR3 contains 18 residues. CDR1 is SGDLS and CDR2 is YYNGEE in the germline V gene. J was trimmed by 0 bases and V by 3 bases; bases with no gene match: 6. The CDR3 sequence: CASSGTSGGTTNTGELFF. As DNA, the CDR3 is TGTGCCAGCAGCGGAACTAGCGGGGGGACTACGAACACCGGGGAGCTGTTTTTT.

Only one count was recorded for this clone. V usage is TRBV9 and J usage is TRBJ1-4, with 7 positions matching TRBD1. CDR3 length equals 17 residues. Trimming at V came to 3 bases and at J to 8 bases, leaving 16 bases not matched to a gene. CDR1 is SGDLS, CDR2 YYNGEE, per germline. The CDR3 reads CASSGGGDVGRKEKLFF. The CDR3 region has the DNA TGTGCCAGCAGCGGAGGGGGCGATGTGGGGAGAAAAGAAAAACTGTTTTTT.

The chain recombines TRBV30 with TRBJ1-5; 8 bases fit TRBD1. The CDR3 extends over 13 amino acids. The germline CDR1 and CDR2 sequences are GTSNPN and SVGIG (reference sequence). Losses at the gene ends were 1 base for V and 5 bases for J; bases not matched to a gene: 1. CDR3 DNA: TGTGCCTGGAGTGCGACAGGGGATCAGCCCCAGCATTTT. It codes for CAWSATGDQPQHF.

The chain is built from TRBV19 and TRBJ1-4; D ambiguous. The germline V gene encodes CDR1 LNHDA and CDR2 SQIVND (reference sequence). The CDR3 consists of 15 residues. Trimming cost V 4 bases and J 3 bases, with 12 bases left between them. The CDR3 spells CASSNGDWANEKLFF. The CDR3 DNA is TGTGCCAGTAGTAATGGAGATTGGGCTAATGAAAAACTGTTTTTT. The full variable domain, with the rest looked up from reference TRBV19 and TRBJ1-4, is DGGITQSPKYLFRKEGQNVTLSCEQNLNHDAMYWYRQDPGQGLRLIYYSQIVNDFQKGDIAEGYSVSREKKESFPLTVTSAQKNPTAFYLCASSNGDWANEKLFFGSGTQLSVL.

The CDR3, as DNA: TGTGCCAGCAAGAGGGACAGCTTATATGGCTACACCTTC. Protein sequence: CASKRDSLYGYTF. The chain recombines TRBV12-3 or TRBV12-4 with TRBJ1-2, with 7 bases that match TRBD1. CDR3 size: 13 residues. V lost 7 bases to trimming and J lost 5 bases; unmatched junction nucleotides: 7.

The J gene is TRBJ1-1, the V gene TRBV6-2 or TRBV6-3, with a tentative D call TRBD1 (6 bases). CDR3 length: 15 amino acids. Looked up from germline, CDR1 is MNHEY and CDR2 is SVGEGT. V lost 5 bases to trimming and J lost 1 base, with 14 bases between them. CDR3: CASSNAGAANTEAFF. Here the CDR3 DNA reads TGTGCCAGCAGTAACGCGGGGGCAGCGAACACTGAAGCTTTCTTT.

This clone appeared a single time. J is TRBJ2-3 and V is TRBV15; maybe TRBD2 (5 bases). Germline V gene sequence: CDR1 LNHNV, CDR2 YYDKDF (reference sequence). Trimming shortened V by 3 bases and J by 0 bases, and 10 bases separated the two germline ends. This CDR3 region has 15 residues. The CDR3 loop reads CATSRGGGSTDTQYF. Here the CDR3 DNA reads TGTGCCACCAGCAGGGGTGGCGGGAGCACAGATACGCAGTATTTT.

CDR3 region: CAWSATGGWGYTF. DNA of the CDR3: TGTGCCTGGAGTGCAACAGGGGGCTGGGGCTACACCTTC. V and J are TRBV30 and TRBJ1-2, with 9 bases aligning to TRBD1. J was trimmed by 8 bases and V by 1 base; bases with no gene match: 5. This CDR3 has 13 residues. Germline lookup yields CDR1 GTSNPN and CDR2 SVGIG (reference sequence).

The chain is built from TRBV7-2 and TRBJ1-4; D might be TRBD1 (5 bases). V lost 5 bases, J lost 4 bases, and 8 bases lay in between. Germline V gene data show CDR1 as SGHTA and CDR2 as FQGNSA. The CDR3 runs to 13 residues. The CDR3 region is CASSPGVNEKLFF. DNA for the CDR3: TGTGCCAGCAGCCCGGGGGTTAATGAAAAACTGTTTTTT.

The CDR3 sequence: CASSLGRTGPLTDTQYF. DNA of the CDR3: TGTGCCAGCAGCTTAGGGAGGACAGGGCCTTTGACAGATACGCAGTATTTT. The chain carries TRBV11-3 and TRBJ2-3; 8 nucleotides match TRBD1. The length of the CDR3 is 17 residues. Germline V gene data show CDR1 as SGHNT and CDR2 as YENEEA. With 1 base clipped from V and 3 bases from J, the junction kept 9 bases outside the gene matches.

The chain employs TRBV3-1 (or the pseudogene TRBV3-2) and TRBJ1-5; perhaps TRBD1 as D (6 bases). The CDR3 sequence is 14 residues long. CDR1 is LGHDT and CDR2 is YNNKEL in the germline V gene (reference sequence). V lost 1 base and J lost 7, with 11 bases in between. CDR3 protein: CASSQGRGEQPQHF. CDR3 bases: TGTGCCAGCAGCCAAGGCAGGGGAGAACAGCCCCAGCATTTT.

This CDR3 reads CASSQRSGQFGGETQYF. The CDR3 bases are TGCGCCAGCAGCCAACGTTCGGGACAGTTTGGGGGAGAGACCCAGTACTTC. This chain joins TRBV4-1 and TRBJ2-5, with TRBD1 matching 7 bases. The length of the CDR3 is 17 residues. Germline CDR1 is MGHRA and CDR2 is YSYEKL. The junction had 13 bases not matched to a gene; V was cut back by 2 bases and J by 4 bases.

This chain uses TRBV7-8 with TRBJ2-7, with 7 bases fitting TRBD1. Germline-derived CDR1 and CDR2 are SGHVS and FQNEAQ. After removal of 5 bases from V and 5 bases from J, the junction contained 12 bases not matched to a gene. The CDR3 runs to 15 residues. In DNA, the CDR3 is TGTGCCAGCAGCGCTGAACAGGGGCTGGTTGACGAGCAGTACTTC. This translates into CASSAEQGLVDEQYF.

The chain has TRBV29-1 and TRBJ1-2; D ambiguous. The V gene's germline CDR1 is SQVTM and CDR2 ANQGSEA. The CDR3 is 12 residues long. With 3 bases removed from V and 4 bases from J, the gap between germline ends came to 9 bases. CDR3 loop: CSVDFGSYGYTF. Written as DNA, the CDR3 is TGCAGCGTTGATTTCGGGAGCTATGGCTACACCTTC.

The chain couples TRBV6-5 to TRBJ2-1; 7 bases are a match to TRBD2. J lost 5 bases, V lost 0 bases, and 7 bases had no gene match. CDR1 is MNHEY, CDR2 SVGAGI, per germline. The CDR3 consists of 16 residues. The CDR3 coding sequence is TGTGCCAGCAGTTACTCTTATCTAGCGGAACACAATGAGCAGTTCTTC. Its protein is CASSYSYLAEHNEQFF.

The CDR3 region has the DNA TGTGCCTGGAACAAAGGCTCGGACAGTAGCAATCAGCCCCAGCATTTT. This codes for CAWNKGSDSSNQPQHF. The gene calls are TRBV30 and TRBJ1-5, with a possible D match to TRBD1 (6 bases). The CDR3 is 16 amino acids. Trimming shortened V by 4 bases and J by 0 bases, and 16 bases separated the two germline ends. Looked up from germline, CDR1 is GTSNPN and CDR2 is SVGIG (reference sequence). Using reference TRBV30 and TRBJ1-5 for the parts outside the CDR3, the full variable domain is SQTIHQWPATLVQPVGSPLSLECTVEGTSNPNLYWYRQAAGRGLQLLFYSVGIGQISSEVPQNLSASRPQDRQFILSSKKLLLSDSGFYLCAWNKGSDSSNQPQHFGDGTRLSIL.

In regard to this clone: This CDR3 is also generated by other DNA sequences in the sample. The DNA for the CDR3 is TGTGCCAGCAGCTTGGTTCAGGGGGATGAAAAACTGTTTTTT. Its protein is CASSLVQGDEKLFF. The chain carries TRBV5-5 and TRBJ1-4, with 7 bases identical to TRBD1. The germline V gene has CDR1 SGHKS and CDR2 YYEKEE (reference sequence). This CDR3 comprises 14 residues. Trimming removed 0 bases from V and 6 bases from J; junction bases left unmatched: 2. Full variable domain (missing parts from reference TRBV5-5 and TRBJ1-4): DAGVTQSPTHLIKTRGQQVTLRCSPISGHKSVSWYQQVLGQGPQFIFQYYEKEERGRGNFPDRFSARQFPNYSSELNVNALLLGDSALYLCASSLVQGDEKLFFGSGTQLSVL.

This chain joins TRBV7-2 and TRBJ2-7; a weak D match, TRBD2 (6 bases). The CDR3 contains 15 residues. The germline CDR1 and CDR2 sequences are SGHTA and FQGNSA. Between the trimmed V and J ends, which lost 2 bases and 3 bases, there was a span of 14 bases. This CDR3 reads CASSLRGTPDYEQYF. CDR3 DNA: TGTGCCAGCAGCTTACGGGGGACTCCTGACTACGAGCAGTACTTC.

J is TRBJ2-1 and V is TRBV18, with TRBD1 matching 7 bases. V shed 4 bases, J shed 4 bases, and the junction held 7 bases outside the gene matches. Germline CDR1 KGHSH, CDR2 LQKENI. This CDR3 contains 15 residues. CDR3 in amino acids: CASSLGTDGYNEQFF. The CDR3 DNA is TGTGCCAGCTCACTCGGGACAGATGGGTACAATGAGCAGTTCTTC.

The chain recombines TRBV5-1 with TRBJ2-3, with D perhaps TRBD2 (5 bases). Between the trimmed V and J ends, which lost 7 bases and 6 bases, there was a span of 9 bases. The CDR3 consists of 11 residues. Per the germline V gene, CDR1 is SGHRS and CDR2 is YFSETQ. The CDR3 nucleotides are TGCGCCAGCGGCTGGGAGGATACGCAGTATTTT. As protein: CASGWEDTQYF. Full variable domain (missing parts from reference TRBV5-1 and TRBJ2-3): KAGVTQTPRYLIKTRGQQVTLSCSPISGHRSVSWYQQTPGQGLQFLFEYFSETQRNKGNFPGRFSGRQFSNSRSEMNVSTLELGDSALYLCASGWEDTQYFGPGTRLTVL.

V is TRBV7-8 and J is TRBJ2-5; D gene ambiguous. Trimming cost V 5 bases and J 3 bases, with 4 bases left between them. CDR1 is SGHVS, CDR2 FQNEAQ, per germline. The CDR3 runs to 11 residues. CDR3 bases: TGTGCCAGCAGCCTAAAAGAGACCCAGTACTTC. The encoded protein is CASSLKETQYF.

This chain joins TRBV27 and TRBJ2-7; 9 nucleotides agree with TRBD1. CDR1 is MNHEY and CDR2 is SMNVEV in the germline V gene (reference sequence). The CDR3 runs to 14 residues. Trimming removed 5 bases from V and 2 bases from J; junction bases left unmatched: 4. The CDR3, as DNA: TGTGCCAGCAGTACTCGGACAGGGGCCTACGAGCAGTACTTC. Protein sequence: CASSTRTGAYEQYF.

This clone was found once. The rearrangement joins TRBV7-2 to TRBJ2-2, with D tentatively TRBD2 (5 bases). Germline V gives CDR1 SGHTA, CDR2 FQGNSA. This CDR3 comprises 15 residues. Trimming shortened V by 7 bases and J by 0 bases, and 12 bases separated the two germline ends. CDR3: CASKDGDANTGELFF. The CDR3 DNA is TGTGCCAGCAAGGACGGGGATGCGAACACCGGGGAGCTGTTTTTT.

The chain employs TRBV12-5 and TRBJ2-7; the D gene is possibly TRBD1 (6 bases). The V end was cut by 7 bases, the J end by 0 bases, with 19 bases between. This CDR3 has 16 amino acids. Looked up from germline, CDR1 is LGHNT and CDR2 is FRNRAP. The CDR3 is CASAPGHRILSYEQYF. The CDR3 nucleotides are TGTGCTAGTGCCCCGGGACATCGGATTCTCTCCTACGAGCAGTACTTC.

V usage is TRBV18 and J usage is TRBJ1-1; D ambiguous. The CDR3 is 12 residues long. V dropped 9 bases and J dropped 1 base, with 9 bases sitting between them. The germline V gene has CDR1 KGHSH and CDR2 LQKENI. The CDR3 bases are TGTGCCAGTTGTGAGGGGAACACTGAAGCTTTCTTT. It is translated as CASCEGNTEAFF.